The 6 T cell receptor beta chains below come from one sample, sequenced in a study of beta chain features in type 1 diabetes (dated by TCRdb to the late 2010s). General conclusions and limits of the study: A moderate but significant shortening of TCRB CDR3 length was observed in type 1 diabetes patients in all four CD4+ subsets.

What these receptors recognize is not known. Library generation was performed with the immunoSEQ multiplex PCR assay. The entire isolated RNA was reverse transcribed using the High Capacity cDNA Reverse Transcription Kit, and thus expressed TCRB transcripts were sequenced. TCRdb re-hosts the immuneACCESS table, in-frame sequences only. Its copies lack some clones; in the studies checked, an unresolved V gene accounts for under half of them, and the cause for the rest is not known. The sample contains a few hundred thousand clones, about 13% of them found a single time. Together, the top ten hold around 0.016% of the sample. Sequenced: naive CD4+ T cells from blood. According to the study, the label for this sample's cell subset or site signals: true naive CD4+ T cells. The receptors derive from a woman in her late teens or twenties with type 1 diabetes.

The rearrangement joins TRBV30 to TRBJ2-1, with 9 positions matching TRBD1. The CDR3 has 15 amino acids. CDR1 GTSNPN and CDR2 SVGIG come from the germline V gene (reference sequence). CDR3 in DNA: TGTGCGTATCATGATCCCCGGGACAGGGTCAATGAGCAGTTCTTC. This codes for CAYHDPRDRVNEQFF.

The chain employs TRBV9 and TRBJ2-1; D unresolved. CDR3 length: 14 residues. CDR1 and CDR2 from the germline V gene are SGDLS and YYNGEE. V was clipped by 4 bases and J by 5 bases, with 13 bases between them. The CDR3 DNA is TGTGCCAGCAGCCTCCGGGTCCTTAACAATGAGCAGTTCTTC. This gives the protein CASSLRVLNNEQFF.

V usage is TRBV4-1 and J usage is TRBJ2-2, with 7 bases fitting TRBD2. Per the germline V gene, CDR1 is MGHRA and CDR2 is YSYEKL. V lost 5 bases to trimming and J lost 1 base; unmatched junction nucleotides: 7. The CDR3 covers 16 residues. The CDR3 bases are TGCGCCAGCAGCACCCGGACTAGATGGAACACCGGGGAGCTGTTTTTT. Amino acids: CASSTRTRWNTGELFF.

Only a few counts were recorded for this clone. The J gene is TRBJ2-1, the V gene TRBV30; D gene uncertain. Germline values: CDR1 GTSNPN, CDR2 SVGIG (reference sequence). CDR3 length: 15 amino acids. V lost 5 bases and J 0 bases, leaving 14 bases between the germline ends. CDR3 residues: CAWAPLQSSYNEQFF. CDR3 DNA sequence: TGTGCCTGGGCCCCCCTACAGAGCTCCTACAATGAGCAGTTCTTC. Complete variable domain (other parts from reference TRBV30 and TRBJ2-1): SQTIHQWPATLVQPVGSPLSLECTVEGTSNPNLYWYRQAAGRGLQLLFYSVGIGQISSEVPQNLSASRPQDRQFILSSKKLLLSDSGFYLCAWAPLQSSYNEQFFGPGTRLTVL.

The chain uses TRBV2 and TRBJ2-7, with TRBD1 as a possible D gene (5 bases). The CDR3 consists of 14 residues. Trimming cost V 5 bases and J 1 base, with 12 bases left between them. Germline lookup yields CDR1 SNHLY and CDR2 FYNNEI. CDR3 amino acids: CASSFRTPSYEQYF. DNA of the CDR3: TGTGCCAGCAGTTTTAGGACACCGTCCTACGAGCAGTACTTC.

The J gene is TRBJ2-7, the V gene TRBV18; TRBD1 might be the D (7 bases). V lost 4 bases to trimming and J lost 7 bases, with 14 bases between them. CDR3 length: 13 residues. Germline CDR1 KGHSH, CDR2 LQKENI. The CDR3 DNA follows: TGTGCCAGCTCACTAACCAGGGGGGAGGAGCAGTACTTC. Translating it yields CASSLTRGEEQYF.